The 10 T cell receptor beta chains in this list originate from one sample, sequenced in a study of OX40 agonist ivuxolimab in advanced cancers. Libraries were prepared through the immunoSEQ multiplex PCR assay. TCRdb carries this immuneACCESS record with in-frame sequences only. Its versions omit some clonotypes, under half of them owing to an unresolved V gene in the studies checked, with the rest unexplained. For this sample there are roughly 80,000 clones; roughly nine tenths appear just once. The ten most abundant clones make up more than 0.6% of the sample. The sequencing here drew on CD4+ or CD8+ T cells sorted from blood, taken in a trial of the OX40 agonist ivuxolimab. The receptors were sampled from an adult with an advanced solid tumor such as melanoma, head and neck, liver or kidney cancer.

The chain couples TRBV9 to TRBJ2-3; 8 nucleotides agree with TRBD2. The length of the CDR3 is 15 residues. V gave up 5 bases and J gave up 2 bases; unmatched junction bases: 7. Germline CDR1 is SGDLS and CDR2 is YYNGEE. The CDR3 here is CASSVTSGFTDTQYF. DNA of the CDR3: TGTGCCAGCAGTGTTACTAGCGGCTTCACAGATACGCAGTATTTT.

Judged by abundance, this clone is medium-sized (0.01 to 0.1%). The CDR3 protein is CASSPEPGLAEQYF. The DNA for the CDR3 is TGCGCCAGCAGCCCCGAACCGGGACTAGCCGAGCAGTACTTC. The chain recombines TRBV5-1 with TRBJ2-7; 9 nucleotides agree with TRBD2. The CDR3 consists of 14 residues. The V segment lost 4 bases and the J segment 6 bases; nucleotides outside the gene matches: 8. The V gene's germline CDR1 is SGHRS and CDR2 YFSETQ.

The chain carries TRBV28 and TRBJ1-1; D is unresolved. This CDR3 spans 15 amino acids. V was trimmed by 6 bases and J by 1 base, leaving 15 bases between them. In germline, CDR1 is MDHEN, CDR2 SYDVKM. As DNA, the CDR3 is TGTGCCAGCAGCCCCCGAGGGAGCGGGAACACTGAAGCTTTCTTT. It encodes CASSPRGSGNTEAFF.

The V gene is TRBV7-6, the J gene TRBJ2-3, with no clear D. V dropped 5 bases and J dropped 2 bases, with 11 bases sitting between them. The CDR3 totals 14 residues. Germline CDR1 reads SGHVS; CDR2 reads FNYEAQ. DNA for the CDR3: TGTGCCAGCAGCCCCGGCAGCCACACAGATACGCAGTATTTT. It codes for CASSPGSHTDTQYF. Complete variable domain (other parts from reference TRBV7-6 and TRBJ2-3): GAGVSQSPRYKVTKRGQDVALRCDPISGHVSLYWYRQALGQGPEFLTYFNYEAQQDKSGLPNDRFSAERPEGSISTLTIQRTEQRDSAMYRCASSPGSHTDTQYFGPGTRLTVL.

CDR3 in DNA: TGTGCCAGTAGTATCCAAGCGGGAGGGCGACATACGCAGTATTTT. Translation gives CASSIQAGGRHTQYF. The rearrangement links TRBV19 to TRBJ2-3; 10 bases agree with TRBD2. This CDR3 spans 15 amino acids. Germline V gene sequence: CDR1 LNHDA, CDR2 SQIVND (reference sequence). J was trimmed by 7 bases and V by 3 bases; bases with no gene match: 7.

The gene calls are TRBV6-1 and TRBJ2-3; TRBD1 matches at 11 bases. The CDR3 runs 17 residues. Unmatched junction bases numbered 5, after V lost 2 bases and J lost 1 base. CDR1 MNHNS and CDR2 SASEGT come from the germline V gene. The CDR3 DNA reads as TGTGCCAGCAGTGAAAGGGGACAGGGGGTACGCACAGATACGCAGTATTTT. Protein product: CASSERGQGVRTDTQYF.

The chain recombines TRBV7-8 with TRBJ2-7; 7 positions match TRBD1. Per the germline V gene, CDR1 is SGHVS and CDR2 is FQNEAQ. Trimming at V came to 4 bases and at J to 3 bases, leaving 3 bases not matched to a gene. This CDR3 comprises 13 residues. The CDR3 spells CASSSGQDYEQYF. The CDR3 DNA is TGTGCCAGCAGCTCAGGACAGGACTACGAGCAGTACTTC.

The CDR3 DNA reads as TGCGCCAGCAGCTCCTTAGAGAAAGAGACCCAGTACTTC. Translated: CASSSLEKETQYF. The V call is TRBV5-1, the J call TRBJ2-5; D remains ambiguous. Germline V gives CDR1 SGHRS, CDR2 YFSETQ. Deletions cut 3 bases from V and 3 bases from J, with 9 bases between. The CDR3 runs 13 residues. Combining the CDR3 with reference TRBV5-1 and TRBJ2-5 gives the whole variable domain KAGVTQTPRYLIKTRGQQVTLSCSPISGHRSVSWYQQTPGQGLQFLFEYFSETQRNKGNFPGRFSGRQFSNSRSEMNVSTLELGDSALYLCASSSLEKETQYFGPGTRLLVL.

The chain combines TRBV4-3 with TRBJ2-1; D possibly corresponds to TRBD1 (5 bases). This CDR3 has 14 amino acids. The V gene lost 3 bases and the J gene lost 4 bases, with 10 bases spanning the gap. The germline V gene has CDR1 LGHNA and CDR2 YSLEER. The CDR3 is CASSHLDKYNEQFF. DNA of the CDR3: TGCGCCAGCAGCCATCTGGACAAGTACAATGAGCAGTTCTTC.

V gene TRBV27 combines with J gene TRBJ2-5; maybe TRBD2 (7 bases). Trimming left V 5 bases short and J 4 bases short, with 14 bases between. Germline values: CDR1 MNHEY, CDR2 SMNVEV (reference sequence). CDR3 length: 14 residues. CDR3 amino acids: CASSLGQRGETQYF. The CDR3 DNA reads as TGTGCCAGCAGTCTCGGACAGCGGGGAGAGACCCAGTACTTC.